These T cell receptor beta chains were read from a single sample in a study of control samples from healthy donors and cancer patients. Generated by immunoSEQ multiplex PCR, the TCRdb table keeps only in-frame clones and is missing some. The sample gives some 140,000 clones, around 90% of which show up once; roughly 12% is in the top ten. The sample comprised blood. The source of these receptors is a man under 40 in good health. Each CDR3 is given with its conserved first and last residue. D genes are given only for firm matches. A row's size may be missing; if present it is once, few, many or a size class.

>.|.|TRBV12-3/TRBV12-4|TRBJ2-1
CASSFDVGEQFF
TGTGCCAGCAGTTTTGATGTTGGTGAGCAGTTCTTC
>.|TRBD2|TRBV5-5|TRBJ2-3
CASSLRLAADTQYF
TGTGCCAGCAGCTTAAGACTAGCTGCAGATACGCAGTATTTT
>once|TRBD1|TRBV5-1|TRBJ2-1
CASSMTGGGSYNEQFF
TGCGCCAGCAGTATGACAGGGGGGGGGTCCTACAATGAGCAGTTCTTC
>.|.|TRBV7-2|TRBJ2-3
CASSRAGTSTDTQYF
TGTGCCAGCAGCCGGGCCGGGACTTCCACAGATACGCAGTATTTT
>.|TRBD1|TRBV28|TRBJ1-1
CASSPLGGSQGRTEAFF
TGTGCCAGCAGTCCCCTAGGTGGGTCACAGGGGCGCACTGAAGCTTTCTTT
>.|TRBD1|TRBV25-1|TRBJ2-1
CASATGVEQFF
TGTGCCAGCGCTACAGGGGTTGAGCAGTTCTTC
>.|TRBD1|TRBV2|TRBJ2-7
CASSQGTGSKYF
TGTGCCAGCAGCCAAGGGACAGGGTCAAAGTACTTC
>.|TRBD2|TRBV3-1/TRBV3-2|TRBJ2-7
CASSLTSGGYEQYF
TGTGCCAGCAGCCTTACTAGCGGGGGTTACGAGCAGTACTTC
>.|.|TRBV30|TRBJ1-6
CAWMSGKGGNSPLHF
TGTGCCTGGATGAGTGGTAAAGGGGGTAATTCACCCCTCCACTTT
>.|.|TRBV7-9|TRBJ1-2
CASTKLQSGTNYGYTF
TGTGCCAGCACCAAACTCCAATCCGGGACTAACTATGGCTACACCTTC
>once|TRBD1|TRBV19|TRBJ2-3
CASSITGGYGGTDTQYF
TGTGCCAGTAGTATTACAGGGGGCTACGGGGGCACAGATACGCAGTATTTT
>.|.|TRBV6-9|TRBJ2-1
CASMRWSSAYNEQFF
TGTGCCAGCATGAGATGGTCTAGCGCCTACAATGAGCAGTTCTTC
>.|.|TRBV5-1|TRBJ2-2
CASSLVGTKNTGELFF
TGCGCCAGCAGCTTGGTAGGGACAAAGAACACCGGGGAGCTGTTTTTT
>.|.|TRBV21-1|TRBJ2-3
CASSGHRSDRGRGCGDTQYF
TGTGCCAGCAGCGGACACCGCTCGGACAGGGGCCGAGGTTGTGGAGATACGCAGTATTTT
>.|.|TRBV18|TRBJ1-1
CASSPFKAGDVVTEAFF
TGTGCCAGCTCACCATTTAAGGCAGGGGATGTTGTCACTGAAGCTTTCTTT
>.|.|TRBV19|TRBJ2-7
CASSIQPASYEQYF
TGTGCCAGTAGTATACAACCAGCCTCCTACGAGCAGTACTTC
>once|.|TRBV5-6|TRBJ2-7
CASSQGGGELYEQYF
TGTGCCAGCAGTCAAGGGGGAGGGGAACTTTACGAGCAGTACTTC
>.|.|TRBV28|TRBJ1-1
CASREDPRVATEAFF
TGTGCCAGCAGAGAGGACCCACGAGTAGCCACTGAAGCTTTCTTT
>many|.|TRBV12-3/TRBV12-4|TRBJ2-7
CASSFGLVNEQYF
TGTGCCAGCAGTTTTGGGCTAGTCAACGAGCAGTACTTC
>.|TRBD1|TRBV10-3|TRBJ2-1
CAIKGQGAVNEQFF
TGTGCCATCAAGGGGCAGGGGGCGGTCAATGAGCAGTTCTTC
>.|.|TRBV25-1|TRBJ2-3
CASSLDTDTQYF
TGTGCCAGCAGCTTAGACACAGATACGCAGTATTTT
>.|.|TRBV28|TRBJ2-5
CASSTYRDRGETQYF
TGTGCCAGCAGCACCTACAGGGACCGGGGGGAGACCCAGTACTTC